This T cell receptor (beta chain) was captured by sequencing in a study of shared clonotypes between healthy human individuals. The V gene's germline CDR1 is SGHRS and CDR2 YFSETQ. The CDR3 is made up of 15 amino acids. The ends lost 4 bases at V and 5 bases at J; junction bases unmatched: 7. The table came from immunoSEQ multiplex PCR; TCRdb's copy has only in-frame clones and leaves some out. This sample has 2 million to 3 million clones; approximately 90% occur once, and the top ten carry over 0.12%. Sequences were obtained from naive CD4+ T cells sorted from blood. This sample's subset: CD45RA+ positively selected. This sequence originates from a man between 18 and 29 years old in good health. The gene calls are TRBV5-1 and TRBJ2-2; 8 bases are a match to TRBD1. Here the CDR3 DNA reads TGCGCCAGCAGCGTGGTACAGGGGGGAACCGGGGAGCTGTTTTTT. Translation gives CASSVVQGGTGELFF.